The clone carrying this T cell receptor (beta chain) was counted between two and nine times. The data stem from a study of T cells of healthy individuals. TCRdb recomputed calls from the 5' RACE reads with MiXCR, one row per CDR3 protein. The sample records fewer than 75,000 distinct CDR3 sequences, around 15% being singletons. J lost 3 bases, V lost 1 base, and 5 bases had no gene match. The CDR3 length is 15 residues. The germline V gene has CDR1 SGHVS and CDR2 FNYEAQ. The V call is TRBV7-6, the J call TRBJ2-5; TRBD1 aligns across 7 bases. This sequence originates from a human donor in good health. The DNA of the CDR3 is TGTGCCAGCAGCTTAGGTCCCGGGACAGAAGAGACCCAGTACTTC. Its protein is CASSLGPGTEETQYF.